One and the same sample provided the 5 T cell receptor beta chains below, sequenced in a study of blood T cell repertoires in COVID-19 (dated by TCRdb to the early 2020s). Library prep was done by the immunoSEQ multiplex PCR assay. TCRdb mirrors the immuneACCESS table, restricted to in-frame sequences. Some clones are absent from its copies; in checked studies, under half trace to an unresolved V gene, and the reason for the others is unknown. The sample includes about 280,000 clones, with around 85% observed a single time. The ten largest account for 2% to 3% of the sample. The sample was PBMCs or T cells enriched from blood (not recorded which). The receptors derive from a woman between 50 and 59 years old who had recovered from COVID-19.

The V and J genes are TRBV5-6 and TRBJ2-7, with TRBD1 matching 8 bases. Germline-derived CDR1 and CDR2 are SGHDT and YYEEEE. The CDR3 contains 15 residues. The ends lost 0 bases at V and 2 bases at J; junction bases unmatched: 4. In DNA, the CDR3 is TGTGCCAGCAGCTTGGTGGGGACAGGTACCTACGAGCAGTACTTC. It codes for CASSLVGTGTYEQYF.

The chain carries TRBV18 and TRBJ2-3; D perhaps matches TRBD2 (5 bases). V dropped 8 bases and J dropped 3 bases, with 12 bases sitting between them. The length of the CDR3 is 13 residues. In germline, CDR1 is KGHSH, CDR2 LQKENI. Here the CDR3 reads CASTREQTDTQYF. The CDR3 region has the DNA TGTGCCAGCACCCGGGAACAAACAGATACGCAGTATTTT.

The chain has TRBV30 and TRBJ2-2, with unresolved D. The CDR3 has 13 residues. Germline values: CDR1 GTSNPN, CDR2 SVGIG (reference sequence). Trimming shortened V by 0 bases and J by 8 bases, and 10 bases separated the two germline ends. In DNA, the CDR3 is TGTGCCTGGAGTGTTGGCGGATTTGGGGAGCTGTTTTTT. Its translation is CAWSVGGFGELFF.

This chain uses TRBV27 with TRBJ1-4; D unresolved. There are 16 residues in the CDR3. CDR1 is MNHEY, CDR2 SMNVEV, per germline (reference sequence). The germline V and J ends were trimmed by 5 bases and 7 bases, with 20 bases remaining between them. The chain's CDR3 is CASSTQHEGRFEKLFF. The CDR3 coding sequence is TGTGCCAGCAGTACCCAACATGAGGGTCGATTTGAAAAACTGTTTTTT.

The DNA for the CDR3 is TGTGCCAGCAGTTTACCCTTATCTCGCGGGGGCCAAGAGACCCAGTACTTC. As protein: CASSLPLSRGGQETQYF. V is TRBV27 and J is TRBJ2-5; 7 bases are shared with TRBD2. V was pared by 2 bases and J by 1 base, with 10 bases of the junction left unmatched. The CDR3 has 17 amino acids. Germline CDR1 and CDR2: MNHEY and SMNVEV (reference sequence).